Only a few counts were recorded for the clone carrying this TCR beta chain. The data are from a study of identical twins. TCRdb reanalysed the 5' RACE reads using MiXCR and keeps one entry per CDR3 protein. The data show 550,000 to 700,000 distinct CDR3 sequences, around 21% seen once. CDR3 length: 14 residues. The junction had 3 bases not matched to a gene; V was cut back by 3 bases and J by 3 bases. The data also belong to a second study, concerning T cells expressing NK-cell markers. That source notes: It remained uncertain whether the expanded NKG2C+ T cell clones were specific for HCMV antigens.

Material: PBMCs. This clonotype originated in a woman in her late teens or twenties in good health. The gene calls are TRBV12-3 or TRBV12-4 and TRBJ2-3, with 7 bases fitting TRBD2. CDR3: CASSFGLDTDTQYF. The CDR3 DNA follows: TGTGCCAGCAGTTTCGGACTAGATACAGATACGCAGTATTTT.